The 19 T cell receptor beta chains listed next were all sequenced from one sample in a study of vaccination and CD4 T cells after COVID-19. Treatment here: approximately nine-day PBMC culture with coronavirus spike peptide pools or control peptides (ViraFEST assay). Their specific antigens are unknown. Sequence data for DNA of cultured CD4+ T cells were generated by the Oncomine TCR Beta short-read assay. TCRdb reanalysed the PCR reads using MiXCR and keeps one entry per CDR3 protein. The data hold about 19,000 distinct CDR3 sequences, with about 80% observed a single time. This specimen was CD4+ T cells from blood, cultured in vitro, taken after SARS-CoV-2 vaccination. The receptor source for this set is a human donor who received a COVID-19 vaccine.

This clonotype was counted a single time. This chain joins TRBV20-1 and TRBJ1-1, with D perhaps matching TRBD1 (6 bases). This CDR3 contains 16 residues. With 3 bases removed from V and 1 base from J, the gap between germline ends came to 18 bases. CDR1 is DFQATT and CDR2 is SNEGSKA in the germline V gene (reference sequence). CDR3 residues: CSASLRDKSSNTEAFF. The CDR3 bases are TGCAGTGCTAGTCTCAGGGACAAGTCGTCGAACACTGAAGCTTTCTTT.

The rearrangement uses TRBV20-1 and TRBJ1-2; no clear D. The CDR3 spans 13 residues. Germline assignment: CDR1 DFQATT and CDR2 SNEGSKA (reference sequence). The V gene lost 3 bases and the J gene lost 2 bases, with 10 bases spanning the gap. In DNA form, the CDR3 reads TGCAGTGCTAGCCTCCCGTCCAACTATGGCTACACCTTC. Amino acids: CSASLPSNYGYTF.

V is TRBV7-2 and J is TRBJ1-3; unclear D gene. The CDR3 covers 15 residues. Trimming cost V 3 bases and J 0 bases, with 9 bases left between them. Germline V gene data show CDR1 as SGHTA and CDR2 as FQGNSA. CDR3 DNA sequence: TGTGCCAGCAGCTTGGGCACCGCCTCTGGAAACACCATATATTTT. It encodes CASSLGTASGNTIYF.

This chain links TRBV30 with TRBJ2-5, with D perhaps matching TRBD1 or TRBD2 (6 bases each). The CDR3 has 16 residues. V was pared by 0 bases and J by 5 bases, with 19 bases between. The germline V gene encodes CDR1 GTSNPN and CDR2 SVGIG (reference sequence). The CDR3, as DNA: TGTGCCTGGAGTGTACCCACACCCGTAGGGGGGGAGACCCAGTACTTC. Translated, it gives CAWSVPTPVGGETQYF.

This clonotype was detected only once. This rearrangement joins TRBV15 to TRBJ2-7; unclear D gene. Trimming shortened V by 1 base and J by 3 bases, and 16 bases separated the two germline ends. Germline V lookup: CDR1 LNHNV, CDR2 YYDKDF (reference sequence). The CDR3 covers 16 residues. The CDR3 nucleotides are TGTGCCACCAGCAGAGGCCACTGGACGCCAAACTACGAGCAGTACTTC. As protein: CATSRGHWTPNYEQYF.

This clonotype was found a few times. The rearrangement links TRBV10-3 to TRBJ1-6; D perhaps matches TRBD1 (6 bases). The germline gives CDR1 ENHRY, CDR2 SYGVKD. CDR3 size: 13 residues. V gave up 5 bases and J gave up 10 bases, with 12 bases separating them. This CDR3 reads CAISIGQNSPLHF. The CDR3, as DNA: TGTGCCATCAGTATAGGACAGAACTCACCCCTCCACTTT.

The CDR3 DNA follows: TGTGCCTGGAGGGACAGGAACAATCAGCCCCAGCATTTT. Its translation is CAWRDRNNQPQHF. This chain uses TRBV30 with TRBJ1-5, with TRBD1 matching over 7 bases. Losses at the gene ends were 3 bases for V and 3 bases for J; bases not matched to a gene: 2. The CDR3 consists of 13 residues. The germline gives CDR1 GTSNPN, CDR2 SVGIG (reference sequence).

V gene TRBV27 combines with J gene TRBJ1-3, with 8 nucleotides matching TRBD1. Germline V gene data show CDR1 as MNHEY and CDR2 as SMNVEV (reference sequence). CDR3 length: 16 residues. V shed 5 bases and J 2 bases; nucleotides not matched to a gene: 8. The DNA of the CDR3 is TGTGCCAGCAGTAGAGGGACAGGTTTGGCTGGAAACACCATATATTTT. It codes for CASSRGTGLAGNTIYF.

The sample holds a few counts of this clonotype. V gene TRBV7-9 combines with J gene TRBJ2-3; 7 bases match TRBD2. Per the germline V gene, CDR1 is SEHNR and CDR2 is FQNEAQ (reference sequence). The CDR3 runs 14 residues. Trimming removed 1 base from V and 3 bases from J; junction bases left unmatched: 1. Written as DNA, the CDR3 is TGTGCCAGCAGCTTAGGGCGGGGGACAGATACGCAGTATTTT. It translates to CASSLGRGTDTQYF.

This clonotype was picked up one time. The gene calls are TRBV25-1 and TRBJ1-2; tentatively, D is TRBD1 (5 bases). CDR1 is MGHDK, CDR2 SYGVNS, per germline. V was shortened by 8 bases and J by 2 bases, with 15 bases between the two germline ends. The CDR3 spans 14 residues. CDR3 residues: CASLGHLDNYGYTF. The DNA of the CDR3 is TGTGCCAGCCTCGGACACCTCGACAACTATGGCTACACCTTC.

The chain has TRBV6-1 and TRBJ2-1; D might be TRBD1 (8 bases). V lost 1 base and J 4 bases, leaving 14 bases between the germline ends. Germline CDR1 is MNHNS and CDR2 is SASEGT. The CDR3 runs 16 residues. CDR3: CASSEGTGRGYNEQFF. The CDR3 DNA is TGTGCCAGCAGTGAAGGGACAGGGAGGGGATACAATGAGCAGTTCTTC.

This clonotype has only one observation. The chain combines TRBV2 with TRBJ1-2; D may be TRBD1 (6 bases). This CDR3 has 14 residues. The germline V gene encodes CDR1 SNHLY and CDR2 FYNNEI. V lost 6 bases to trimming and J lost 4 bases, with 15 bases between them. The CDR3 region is CASSPRTASYGYTF. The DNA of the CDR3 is TGTGCCAGCAGCCCCCGGACAGCCAGCTATGGCTACACCTTC.

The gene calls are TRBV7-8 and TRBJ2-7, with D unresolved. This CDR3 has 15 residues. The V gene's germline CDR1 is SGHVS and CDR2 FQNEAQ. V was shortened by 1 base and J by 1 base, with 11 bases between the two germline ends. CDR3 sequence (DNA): TGTGCCAGCAGCTTAGTAGGGCTACGGTCCTACGAGCAGTACTTC. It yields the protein CASSLVGLRSYEQYF.

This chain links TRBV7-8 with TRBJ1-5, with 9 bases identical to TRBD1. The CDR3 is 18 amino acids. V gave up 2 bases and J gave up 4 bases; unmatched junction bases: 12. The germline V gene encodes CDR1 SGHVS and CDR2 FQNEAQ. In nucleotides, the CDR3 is TGTGCCAGCAGCTTAAGCGGGACAGGGTTTCGGATGAATCAGCCCCAGCATTTT. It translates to CASSLSGTGFRMNQPQHF.

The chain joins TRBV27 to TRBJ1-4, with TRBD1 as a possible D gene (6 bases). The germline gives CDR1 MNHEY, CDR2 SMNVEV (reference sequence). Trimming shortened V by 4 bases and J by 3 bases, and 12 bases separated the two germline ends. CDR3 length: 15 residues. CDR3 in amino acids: CASSSLGAANEKLFF. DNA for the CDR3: TGTGCCAGCAGTTCCTTGGGGGCGGCTAATGAAAAACTGTTTTTT.

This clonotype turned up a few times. CDR3 sequence reads: CASSLSGGNSYEQYF. Written as DNA, the CDR3 is TGTGCCAGCAGCTTGAGCGGGGGAAACTCCTACGAGCAGTACTTC. V gene TRBV7-2 combines with J gene TRBJ2-7; 8 bases are shared with TRBD2. V shed 3 bases, J shed 0 bases, and the junction held 4 bases outside the gene matches. CDR1 is SGHTA and CDR2 is FQGNSA in the germline V gene. The CDR3 length is 15 residues. The full variable domain, in which reference TRBV7-2 and TRBJ2-7 provide the parts outside the CDR3, is GAGVSQSPSNKVTEKGKDVELRCDPISGHTALYWYRQSLGQGLEFLIYFQGNSAPDKSGLPSDRFSAERTGGSVSTLTIQRTQQEDSAVYLCASSLSGGNSYEQYFGPGTRLTVT.

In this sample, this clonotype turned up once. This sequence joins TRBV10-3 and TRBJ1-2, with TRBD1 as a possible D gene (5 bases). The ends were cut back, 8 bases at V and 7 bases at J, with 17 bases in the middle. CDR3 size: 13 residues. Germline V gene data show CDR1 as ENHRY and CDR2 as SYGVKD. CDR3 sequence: CAIRGDKSVGYTF. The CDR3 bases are TGTGCCATCCGGGGCGACAAGTCGGTTGGCTACACCTTC.

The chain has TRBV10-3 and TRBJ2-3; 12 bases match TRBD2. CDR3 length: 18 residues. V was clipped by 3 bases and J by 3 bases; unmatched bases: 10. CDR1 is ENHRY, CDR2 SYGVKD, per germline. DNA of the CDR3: TGTGCCATCAGTGAAGACCTAGCGGGGGGGCCGAGGACAGATACGCAGTATTTT. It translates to CAISEDLAGGPRTDTQYF.

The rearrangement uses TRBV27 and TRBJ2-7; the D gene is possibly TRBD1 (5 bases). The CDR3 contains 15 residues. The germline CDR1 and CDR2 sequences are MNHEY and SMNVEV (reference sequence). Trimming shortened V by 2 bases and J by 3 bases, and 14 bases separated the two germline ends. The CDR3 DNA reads TGTGCCAGCAGTTTAGCGAAGGGCAGGGACTACGAGCAGTACTTC. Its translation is CASSLAKGRDYEQYF.